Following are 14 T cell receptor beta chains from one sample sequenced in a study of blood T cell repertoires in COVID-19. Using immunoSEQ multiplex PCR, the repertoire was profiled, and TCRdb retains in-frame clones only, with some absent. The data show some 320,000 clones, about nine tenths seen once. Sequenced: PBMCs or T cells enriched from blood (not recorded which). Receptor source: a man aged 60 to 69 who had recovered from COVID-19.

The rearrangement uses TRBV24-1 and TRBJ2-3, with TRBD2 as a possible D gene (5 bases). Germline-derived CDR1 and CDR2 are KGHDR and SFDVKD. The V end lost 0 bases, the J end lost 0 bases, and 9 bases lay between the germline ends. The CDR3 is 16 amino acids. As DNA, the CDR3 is TGTGCCACCAGTGATTTGCATTCGGGGAGCACAGATACGCAGTATTTT. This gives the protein CATSDLHSGSTDTQYF.

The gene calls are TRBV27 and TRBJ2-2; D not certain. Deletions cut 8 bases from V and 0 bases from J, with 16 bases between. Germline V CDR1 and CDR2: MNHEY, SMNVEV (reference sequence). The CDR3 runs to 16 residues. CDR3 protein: CASLPLGQTNTGELFF. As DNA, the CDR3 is TGTGCCAGCCTCCCTCTGGGCCAGACGAACACCGGGGAGCTGTTTTTT.

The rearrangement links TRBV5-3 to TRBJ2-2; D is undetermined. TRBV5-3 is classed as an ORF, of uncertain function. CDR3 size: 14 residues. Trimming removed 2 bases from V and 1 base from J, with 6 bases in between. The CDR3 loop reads CARSFLGNTGELFF. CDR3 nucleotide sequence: TGTGCCAGAAGCTTCCTCGGGAACACCGGGGAGCTGTTTTTT.

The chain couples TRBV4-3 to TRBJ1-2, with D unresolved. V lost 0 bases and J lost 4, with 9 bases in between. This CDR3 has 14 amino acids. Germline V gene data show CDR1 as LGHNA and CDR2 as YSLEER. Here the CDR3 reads CASSQEEAAYGYTF. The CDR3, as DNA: TGCGCCAGCAGCCAAGAAGAGGCTGCCTATGGCTACACCTTC.

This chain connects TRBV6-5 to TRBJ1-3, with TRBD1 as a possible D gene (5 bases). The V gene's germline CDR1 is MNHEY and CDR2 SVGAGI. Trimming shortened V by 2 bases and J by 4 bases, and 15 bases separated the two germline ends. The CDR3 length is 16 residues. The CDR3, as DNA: TGTGCCAGCAGTTACGACCTTCAGGGATTAGGAAACACCATATATTTT. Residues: CASSYDLQGLGNTIYF.

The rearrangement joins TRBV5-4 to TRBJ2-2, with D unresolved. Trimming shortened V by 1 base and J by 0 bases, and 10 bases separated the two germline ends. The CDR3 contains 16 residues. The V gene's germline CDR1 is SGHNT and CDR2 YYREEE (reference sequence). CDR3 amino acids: CASSLRDGANTGELFF. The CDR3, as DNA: TGTGCCAGCAGCTTGCGCGACGGAGCGAACACCGGGGAGCTGTTTTTT.

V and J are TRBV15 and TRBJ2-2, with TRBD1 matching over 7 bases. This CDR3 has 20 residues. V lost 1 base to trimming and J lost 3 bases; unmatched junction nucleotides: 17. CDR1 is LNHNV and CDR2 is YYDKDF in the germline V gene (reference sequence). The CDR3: CATSRALGTAIEYDTGELFF. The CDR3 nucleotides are TGTGCCACCAGCAGAGCTCTCGGGACAGCTATCGAATATGACACCGGGGAGCTGTTTTTT.

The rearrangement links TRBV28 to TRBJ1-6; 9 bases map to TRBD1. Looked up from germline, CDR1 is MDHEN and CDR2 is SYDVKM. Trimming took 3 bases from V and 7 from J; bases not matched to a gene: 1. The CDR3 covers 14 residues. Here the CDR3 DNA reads TGTGCCAGCAGTTTCGGACAGGGGAATTCACCCCTCCACTTT. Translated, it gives CASSFGQGNSPLHF. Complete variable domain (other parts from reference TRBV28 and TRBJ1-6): DVKVTQSSRYLVKRTGEKVFLECVQDMDHENMFWYRQDPGLGLRLIYFSYDVKMKEKGDIPEGYSVSREKKERFSLILESASTNQTSMYLCASSFGQGNSPLHFGNGTRLTVT.

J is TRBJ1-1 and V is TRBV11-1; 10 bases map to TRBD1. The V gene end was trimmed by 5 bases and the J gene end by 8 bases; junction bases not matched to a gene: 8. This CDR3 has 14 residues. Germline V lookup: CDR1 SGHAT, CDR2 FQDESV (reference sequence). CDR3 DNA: TGTGCCAGCAGCCGAGGGACAGGGGAAATAGAAGCTTTCTTT. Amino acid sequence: CASSRGTGEIEAFF.

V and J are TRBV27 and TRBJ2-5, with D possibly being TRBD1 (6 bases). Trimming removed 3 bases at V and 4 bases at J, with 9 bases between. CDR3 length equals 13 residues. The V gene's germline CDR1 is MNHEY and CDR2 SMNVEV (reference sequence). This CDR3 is CASSLARGETQYF. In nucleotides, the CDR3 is TGTGCCAGCAGTTTGGCCAGGGGAGAGACCCAGTACTTC.

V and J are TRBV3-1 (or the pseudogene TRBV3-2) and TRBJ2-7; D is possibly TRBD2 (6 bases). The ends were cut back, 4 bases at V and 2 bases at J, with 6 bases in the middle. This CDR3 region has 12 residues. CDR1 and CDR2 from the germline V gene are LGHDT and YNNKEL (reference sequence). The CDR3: CASSRLAYEQYF. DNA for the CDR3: TGTGCCAGCAGCCGACTAGCCTACGAGCAGTACTTC.

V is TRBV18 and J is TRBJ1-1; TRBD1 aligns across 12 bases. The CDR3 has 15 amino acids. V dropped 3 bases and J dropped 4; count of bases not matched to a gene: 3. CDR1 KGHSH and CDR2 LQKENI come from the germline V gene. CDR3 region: CASSPGQGASTEAFF. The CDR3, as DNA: TGTGCCAGCTCACCGGGACAGGGGGCGAGCACTGAAGCTTTCTTT.

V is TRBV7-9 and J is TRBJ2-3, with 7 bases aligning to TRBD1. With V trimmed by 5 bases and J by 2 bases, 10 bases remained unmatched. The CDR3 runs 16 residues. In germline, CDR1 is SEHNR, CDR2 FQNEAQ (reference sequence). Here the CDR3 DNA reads TGTGCCAGCAGCCAAGGAGACAGGGCGGTCACAGATACGCAGTATTTT. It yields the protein CASSQGDRAVTDTQYF.

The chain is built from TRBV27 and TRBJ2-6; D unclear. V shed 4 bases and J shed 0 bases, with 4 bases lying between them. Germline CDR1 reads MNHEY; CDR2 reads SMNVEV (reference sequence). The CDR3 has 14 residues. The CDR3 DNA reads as TGTGCCAGCAGTTCTATCTCTGGGGCCAACGTCCTGACTTTC. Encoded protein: CASSSISGANVLTF.